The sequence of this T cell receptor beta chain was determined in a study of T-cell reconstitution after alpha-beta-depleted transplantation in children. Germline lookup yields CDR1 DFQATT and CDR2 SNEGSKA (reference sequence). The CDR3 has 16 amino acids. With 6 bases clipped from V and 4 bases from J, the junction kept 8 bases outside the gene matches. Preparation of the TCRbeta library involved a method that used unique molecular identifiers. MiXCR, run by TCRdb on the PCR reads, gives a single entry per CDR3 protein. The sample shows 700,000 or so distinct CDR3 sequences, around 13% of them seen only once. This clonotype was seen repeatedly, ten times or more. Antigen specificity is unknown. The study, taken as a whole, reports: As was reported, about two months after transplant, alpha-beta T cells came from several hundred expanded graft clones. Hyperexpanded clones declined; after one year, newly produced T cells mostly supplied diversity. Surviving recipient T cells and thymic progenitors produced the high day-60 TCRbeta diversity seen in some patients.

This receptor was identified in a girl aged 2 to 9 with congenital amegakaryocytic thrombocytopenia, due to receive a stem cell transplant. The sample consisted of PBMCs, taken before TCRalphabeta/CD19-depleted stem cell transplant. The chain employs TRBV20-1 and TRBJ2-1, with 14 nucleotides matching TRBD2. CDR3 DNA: TGCAGTGCGCCCAGACTAGCGGGAGGGTTATACAATGAGCAGTTCTTC. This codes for CSAPRLAGGLYNEQFF.